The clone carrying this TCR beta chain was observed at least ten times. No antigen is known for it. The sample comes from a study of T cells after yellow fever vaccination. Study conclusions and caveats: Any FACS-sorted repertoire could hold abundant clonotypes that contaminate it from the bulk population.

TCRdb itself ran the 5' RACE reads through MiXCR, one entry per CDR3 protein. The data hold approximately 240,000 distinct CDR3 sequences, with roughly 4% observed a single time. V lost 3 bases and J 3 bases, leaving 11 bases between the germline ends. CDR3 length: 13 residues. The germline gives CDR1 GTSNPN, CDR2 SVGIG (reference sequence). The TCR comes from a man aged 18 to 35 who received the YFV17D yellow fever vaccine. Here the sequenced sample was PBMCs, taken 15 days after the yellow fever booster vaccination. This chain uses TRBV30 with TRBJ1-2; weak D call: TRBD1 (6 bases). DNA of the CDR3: TGTGCCTGGAGGACGGACAGCTACTATGGCTACACCTTC. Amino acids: CAWRTDSYYGYTF.